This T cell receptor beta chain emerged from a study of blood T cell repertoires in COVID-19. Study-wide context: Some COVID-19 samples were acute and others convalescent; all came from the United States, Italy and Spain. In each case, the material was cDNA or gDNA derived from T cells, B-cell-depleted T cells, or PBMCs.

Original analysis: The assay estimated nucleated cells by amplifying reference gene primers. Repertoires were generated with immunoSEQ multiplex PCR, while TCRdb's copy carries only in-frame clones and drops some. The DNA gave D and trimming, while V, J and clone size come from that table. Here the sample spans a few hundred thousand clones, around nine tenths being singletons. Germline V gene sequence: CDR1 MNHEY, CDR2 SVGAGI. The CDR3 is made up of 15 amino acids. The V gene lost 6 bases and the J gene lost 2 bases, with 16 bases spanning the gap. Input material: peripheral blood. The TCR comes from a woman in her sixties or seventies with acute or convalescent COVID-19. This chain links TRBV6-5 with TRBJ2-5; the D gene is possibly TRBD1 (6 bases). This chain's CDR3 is CASRNRVRGQETQYF. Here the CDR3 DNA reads TGTGCCAGCAGAAACAGGGTGAGGGGACAAGAGACCCAGTACTTC.